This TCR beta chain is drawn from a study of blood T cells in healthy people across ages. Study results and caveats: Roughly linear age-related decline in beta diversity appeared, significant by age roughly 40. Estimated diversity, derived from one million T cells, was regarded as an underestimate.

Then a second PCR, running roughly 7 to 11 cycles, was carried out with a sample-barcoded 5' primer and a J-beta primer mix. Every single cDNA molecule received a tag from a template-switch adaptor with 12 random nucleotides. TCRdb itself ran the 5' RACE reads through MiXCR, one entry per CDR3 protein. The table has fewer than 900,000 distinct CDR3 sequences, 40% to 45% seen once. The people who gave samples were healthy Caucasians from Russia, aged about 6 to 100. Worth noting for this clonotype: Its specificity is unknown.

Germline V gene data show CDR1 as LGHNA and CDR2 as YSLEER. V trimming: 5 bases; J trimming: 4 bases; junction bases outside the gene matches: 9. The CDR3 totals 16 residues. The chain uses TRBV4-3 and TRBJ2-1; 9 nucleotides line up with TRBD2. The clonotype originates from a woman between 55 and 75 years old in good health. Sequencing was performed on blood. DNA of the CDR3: TGCGCCAGCAGCTATTATAGCGGGAGAAGTTACAATGAGCAGTTCTTC. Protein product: CASSYYSGRSYNEQFF.